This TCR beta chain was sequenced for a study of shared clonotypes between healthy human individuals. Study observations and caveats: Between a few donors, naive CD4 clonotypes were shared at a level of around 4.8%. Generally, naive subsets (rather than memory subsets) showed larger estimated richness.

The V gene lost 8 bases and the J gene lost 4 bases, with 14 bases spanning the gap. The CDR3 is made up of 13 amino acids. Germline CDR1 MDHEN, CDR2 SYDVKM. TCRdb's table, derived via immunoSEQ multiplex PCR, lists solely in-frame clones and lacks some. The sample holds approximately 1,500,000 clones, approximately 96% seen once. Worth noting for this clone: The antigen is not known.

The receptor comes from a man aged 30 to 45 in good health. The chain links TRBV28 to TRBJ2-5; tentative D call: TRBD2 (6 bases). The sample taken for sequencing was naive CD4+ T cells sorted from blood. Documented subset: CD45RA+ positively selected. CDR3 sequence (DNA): TGTGCCAGCCGGGCGCACGGGGGAGAGACCCAGTACTTC. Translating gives CASRAHGGETQYF.